This T cell receptor beta chain was observed in a study of T cell responses to AZD1222 COVID-19 vaccine. Findings of the study overall: Sampling captured repertoires only after the peak T cell response. Within unmutated variant regions lay the reported targets of nearly half of spike-specific TCRs. When two AZD1222 doses had been given, Spike-specific TCR breadth and depth rose.

Timing groups of about 4 and about 12 weeks for second doses were pooled. The CDR3 loop spans 16 amino acids. Germline V CDR1 and CDR2: SGHTA, FQGTGA. J was trimmed by 2 bases and V by 4 bases; bases with no gene match: 7. Using immunoSEQ multiplex PCR, the repertoire was profiled, and TCRdb retains in-frame clones only, with some absent. The sample carries over 25,000 clones, roughly 90% recorded once. This clone was seen just once. No antigen is known for it. The sequence was collected from an adult who received the AZD1222 COVID-19 vaccine. The chain combines TRBV7-3 with TRBJ2-5, with TRBD2 matching over 10 bases. Sequenced here: peripheral blood, sampled 28 days after the second AZD1222 dose. The CDR3 nucleotides are TGTGCCAGCAGCTCAAACGGACTAGCGGATCAAGAGACCCAGTACTTC. This translates into CASSSNGLADQETQYF.